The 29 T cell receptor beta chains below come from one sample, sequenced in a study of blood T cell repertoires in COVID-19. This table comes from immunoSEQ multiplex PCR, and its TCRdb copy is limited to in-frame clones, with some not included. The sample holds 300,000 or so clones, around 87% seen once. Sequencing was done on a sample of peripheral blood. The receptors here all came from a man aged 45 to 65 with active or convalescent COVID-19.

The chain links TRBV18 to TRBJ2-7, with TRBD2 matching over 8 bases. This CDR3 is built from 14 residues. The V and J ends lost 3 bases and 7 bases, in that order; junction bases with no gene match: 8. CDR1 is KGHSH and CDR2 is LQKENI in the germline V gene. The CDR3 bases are TGTGCCAGCTCACCGATAGCGGGGCGCAGTGAGCAGTACTTC. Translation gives CASSPIAGRSEQYF.

CDR3 loop: CASSVYPRQAGNTIYF. Here the CDR3 DNA reads TGTGCCAGCAGCGTATACCCCAGGCAAGCTGGAAACACCATATATTTT. The chain couples TRBV9 to TRBJ1-3, with D hard to call. V lost 1 base, J lost 2 bases, and 13 bases lay in between. The germline V gene has CDR1 SGDLS and CDR2 YYNGEE. This CDR3 is 16 amino acids long.

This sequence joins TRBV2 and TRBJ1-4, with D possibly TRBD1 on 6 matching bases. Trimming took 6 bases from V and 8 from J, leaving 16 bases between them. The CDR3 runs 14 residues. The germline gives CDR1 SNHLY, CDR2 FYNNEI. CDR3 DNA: TGTGCCAGCAGGATACAGGGTTTTAACGAAAAACTGTTTTTT. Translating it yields CASRIQGFNEKLFF. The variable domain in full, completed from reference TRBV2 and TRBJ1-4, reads EPEVTQTPSHQVTQMGQEVILRCVPISNHLYFYWYRQILGQKVEFLVSFYNNEISEKSEIFDDQFSVERPDGSNFTLKIRSTKLEDSAMYFCASRIQGFNEKLFFGSGTQLSVL.

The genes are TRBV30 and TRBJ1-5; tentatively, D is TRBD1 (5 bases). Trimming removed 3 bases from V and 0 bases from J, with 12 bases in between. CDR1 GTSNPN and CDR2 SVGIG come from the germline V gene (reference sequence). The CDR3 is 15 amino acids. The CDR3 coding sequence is TGTGCCTGGAGCCCCGTGGGGCCTAGCAATCAGCCCCAGCATTTT. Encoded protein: CAWSPVGPSNQPQHF.

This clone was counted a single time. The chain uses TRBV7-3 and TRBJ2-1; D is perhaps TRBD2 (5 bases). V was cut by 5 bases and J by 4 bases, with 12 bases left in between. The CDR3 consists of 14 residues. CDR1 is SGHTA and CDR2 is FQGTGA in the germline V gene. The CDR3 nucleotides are TGTGCCAGCAGCCCGGGGAGTTTATACAATGAGCAGTTCTTC. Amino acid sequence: CASSPGSLYNEQFF.

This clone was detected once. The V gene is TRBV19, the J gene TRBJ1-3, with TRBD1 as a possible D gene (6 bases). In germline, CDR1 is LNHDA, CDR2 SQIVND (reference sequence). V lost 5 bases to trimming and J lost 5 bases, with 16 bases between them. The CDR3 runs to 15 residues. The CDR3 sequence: CASSPTDSSRNTIYF. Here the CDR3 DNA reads TGTGCCAGTAGTCCTACGGACAGTTCAAGAAACACCATATATTTT.

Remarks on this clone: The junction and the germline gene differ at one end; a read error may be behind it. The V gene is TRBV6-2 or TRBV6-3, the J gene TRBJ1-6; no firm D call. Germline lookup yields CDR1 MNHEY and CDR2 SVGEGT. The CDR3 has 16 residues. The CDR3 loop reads CASSSGEVSFNSPLHF. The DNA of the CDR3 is TGTGCCAGCAGTTCCGGGGAAGTTTCCTTTAATTCACCCCTCCACTTT.

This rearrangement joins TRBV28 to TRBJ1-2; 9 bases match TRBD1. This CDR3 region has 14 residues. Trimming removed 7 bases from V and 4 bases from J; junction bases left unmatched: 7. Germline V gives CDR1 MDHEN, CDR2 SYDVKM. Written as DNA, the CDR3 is TGTGCCAGCAACAGGGGGCGATTTGTCTATGGCTACACCTTC. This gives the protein CASNRGRFVYGYTF.

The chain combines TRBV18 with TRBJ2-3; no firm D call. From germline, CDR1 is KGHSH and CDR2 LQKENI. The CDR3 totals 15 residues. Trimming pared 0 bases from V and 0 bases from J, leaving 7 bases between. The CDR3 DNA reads TGTGCCAGCTCACCACCTAGCAGAAGCACAGATACGCAGTATTTT. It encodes CASSPPSRSTDTQYF.

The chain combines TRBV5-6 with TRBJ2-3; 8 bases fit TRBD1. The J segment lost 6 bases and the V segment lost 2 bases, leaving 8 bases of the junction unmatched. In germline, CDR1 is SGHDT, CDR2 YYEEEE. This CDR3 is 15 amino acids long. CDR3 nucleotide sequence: TGTGCCAGCAGCTTCGACAGGGGACCCTCGGATACGCAGTATTTT. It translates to CASSFDRGPSDTQYF. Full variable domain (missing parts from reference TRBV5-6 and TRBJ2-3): DAGVTQSPTHLIKTRGQQVTLRCSPKSGHDTVSWYQQALGQGPQFIFQYYEEEERQRGNFPDRFSGHQFPNYSSELNVNALLLGDSALYLCASSFDRGPSDTQYFGPGTRLTVL.

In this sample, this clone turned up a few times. The CDR3 is CASTREGRGFNYGYTF. In DNA, the CDR3 is TGTGCCAGCACCAGAGAGGGTCGGGGTTTCAACTATGGCTACACCTTC. This chain connects TRBV7-9 to TRBJ1-2; D ambiguous. This CDR3 has 16 amino acids. V lost 7 bases and J 2 bases, leaving 20 bases between the germline ends. CDR1 is SEHNR and CDR2 is FQNEAQ in the germline V gene (reference sequence).

The CDR3 region is CSVQSRGLSAKYGYTF. In DNA, the CDR3 is TGCAGCGTGCAGAGCAGGGGGCTATCCGCGAAATATGGCTACACCTTC. The chain is built from TRBV29-1 and TRBJ1-2; 8 bases agree with TRBD1. CDR1 and CDR2 (germline): SQVTM, ANQGSEA. J gave up 5 bases and V 6 bases, and 17 bases lay outside the gene matches. The CDR3 covers 16 residues.

The CDR3 DNA sequence: TGCGCCAGCAGTCCCCTCAAGTTACAGGGTCCTTCCGAGCAGTACTTC. Translation gives CASSPLKLQGPSEQYF. The V gene is TRBV5-1, the J gene TRBJ2-7; D possibly corresponds to TRBD1 (6 bases). The V gene lost 5 bases and the J gene lost 6 bases, with 24 bases spanning the gap. Germline values: CDR1 SGHRS, CDR2 YFSETQ. The CDR3 extends over 16 amino acids. The variable domain in full, with the rest retrieved from reference TRBV5-1 and TRBJ2-7, is KAGVTQTPRYLIKTRGQQVTLSCSPISGHRSVSWYQQTPGQGLQFLFEYFSETQRNKGNFPGRFSGRQFSNSRSEMNVSTLELGDSALYLCASSPLKLQGPSEQYFGPGTRLTVT.

The CDR3 reads CAWSVRSLGSYEQYF. In DNA form, the CDR3 reads TGTGCCTGGAGTGTACGGAGTCTGGGTAGCTACGAGCAGTACTTC. This sequence joins TRBV30 and TRBJ2-7; D gene uncertain. Trimming cost V 0 bases and J 3 bases, with 15 bases left between them. Germline loops: CDR1 GTSNPN, CDR2 SVGIG (reference sequence). This CDR3 has 15 residues.

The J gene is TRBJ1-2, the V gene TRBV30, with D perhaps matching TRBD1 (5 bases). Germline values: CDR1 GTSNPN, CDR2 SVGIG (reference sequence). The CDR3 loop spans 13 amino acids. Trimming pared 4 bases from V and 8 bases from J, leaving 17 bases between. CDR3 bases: TGTGCCTGGACACCGGGGGGTGAAATGGGCTACACCTTC. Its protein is CAWTPGGEMGYTF.

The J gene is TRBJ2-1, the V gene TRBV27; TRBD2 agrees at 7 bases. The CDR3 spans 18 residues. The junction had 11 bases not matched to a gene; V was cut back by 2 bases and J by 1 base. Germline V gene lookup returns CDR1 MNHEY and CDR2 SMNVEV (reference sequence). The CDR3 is CASSLTPRGSGSYNEQFF. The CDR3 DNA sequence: TGTGCCAGCAGTTTAACCCCCCGGGGTAGCGGGTCCTACAATGAGCAGTTCTTC.

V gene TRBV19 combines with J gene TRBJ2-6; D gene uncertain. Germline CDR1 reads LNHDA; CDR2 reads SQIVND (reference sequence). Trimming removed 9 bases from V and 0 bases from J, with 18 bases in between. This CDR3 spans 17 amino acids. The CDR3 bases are TGTGCCAGCCGAGCTCGGTCTGCGAGCTCTGGGGCCAACGTCCTGACTTTC. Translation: CASRARSASSGANVLTF.

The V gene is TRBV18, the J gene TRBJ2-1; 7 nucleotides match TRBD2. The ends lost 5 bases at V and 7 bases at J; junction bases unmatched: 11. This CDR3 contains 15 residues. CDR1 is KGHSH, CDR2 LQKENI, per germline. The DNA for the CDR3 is TGTGCCAGCTCAATCCTAGCGGTACCCGGGAATGAGCAGTTCTTC. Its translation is CASSILAVPGNEQFF.

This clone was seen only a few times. CDR3 sequence (DNA): TGTGCCAGCAGCCAAGATGGGCTTGCAACTAATGAAAAACTGTTTTTT. This sequence encodes CASSQDGLATNEKLFF. This chain links TRBV4-2 with TRBJ1-4; D is unresolved. V was clipped by 0 bases and J by 0 bases, with 8 bases between them. This CDR3 has 16 residues. The germline gives CDR1 LGHNA, CDR2 YNFKEQ.

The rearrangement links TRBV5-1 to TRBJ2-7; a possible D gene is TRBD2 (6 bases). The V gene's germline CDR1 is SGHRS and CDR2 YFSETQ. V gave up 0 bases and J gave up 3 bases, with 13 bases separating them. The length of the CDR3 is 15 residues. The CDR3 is CASSLDRDSYYEQYF. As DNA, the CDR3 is TGCGCCAGCAGCTTGGATCGGGACTCGTACTACGAGCAGTACTTC.

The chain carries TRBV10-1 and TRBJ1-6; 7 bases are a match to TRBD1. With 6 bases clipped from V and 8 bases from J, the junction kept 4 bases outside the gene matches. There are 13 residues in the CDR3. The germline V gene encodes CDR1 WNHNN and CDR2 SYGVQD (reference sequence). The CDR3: CASSRDSDSPLHF. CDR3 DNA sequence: TGCGCCAGCAGCCGGGACAGCGATTCACCCCTCCACTTT.

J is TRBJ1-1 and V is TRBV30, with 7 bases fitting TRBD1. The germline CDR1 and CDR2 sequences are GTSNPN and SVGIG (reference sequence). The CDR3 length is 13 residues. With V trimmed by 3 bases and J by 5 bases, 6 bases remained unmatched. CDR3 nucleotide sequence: TGTGCCTGGAGCTCAGGGGGTAGGACTGAAGCTTTCTTT. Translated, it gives CAWSSGGRTEAFF.

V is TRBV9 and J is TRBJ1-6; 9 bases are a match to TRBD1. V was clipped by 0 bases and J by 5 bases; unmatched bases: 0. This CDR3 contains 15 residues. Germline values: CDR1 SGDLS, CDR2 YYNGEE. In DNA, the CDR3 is TGTGCCAGCAGCGTAGGGGACAGGGATAATTCACCCCTCCACTTT. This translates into CASSVGDRDNSPLHF.

The CDR3 is CASSPRDRFDNYGYTF. CDR3 coding DNA: TGTGCCAGCAGCCCCCGGGACAGGTTTGATAACTATGGCTACACCTTC. This rearrangement joins TRBV9 to TRBJ1-2; 8 nucleotides match TRBD1. V gave up 4 bases and J gave up 1 base; unmatched junction bases: 9. CDR1 SGDLS and CDR2 YYNGEE come from the germline V gene. This CDR3 contains 16 residues.

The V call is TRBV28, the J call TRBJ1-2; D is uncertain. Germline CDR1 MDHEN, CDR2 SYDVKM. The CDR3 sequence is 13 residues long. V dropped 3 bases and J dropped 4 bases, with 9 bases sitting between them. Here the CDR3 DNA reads TGTGCCAGCAGTTTGAGAGGGCTCTATGGCTACACCTTC. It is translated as CASSLRGLYGYTF.

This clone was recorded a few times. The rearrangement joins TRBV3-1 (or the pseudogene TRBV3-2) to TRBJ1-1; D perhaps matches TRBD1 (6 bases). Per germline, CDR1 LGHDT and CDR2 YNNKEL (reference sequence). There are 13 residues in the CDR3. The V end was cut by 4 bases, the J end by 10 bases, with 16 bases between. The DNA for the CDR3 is TGTGCCAGCAGCCTCTCAGTAGAACAGGGAGCTTTCTTT. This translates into CASSLSVEQGAFF.

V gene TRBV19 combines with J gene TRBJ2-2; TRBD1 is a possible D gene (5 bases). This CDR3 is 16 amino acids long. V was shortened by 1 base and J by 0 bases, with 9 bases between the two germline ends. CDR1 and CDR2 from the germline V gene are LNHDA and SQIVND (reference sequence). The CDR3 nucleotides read TGTGCCAGTAGTATAGGGACACCAACGAACACCGGGGAGCTGTTTTTT. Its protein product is CASSIGTPTNTGELFF.

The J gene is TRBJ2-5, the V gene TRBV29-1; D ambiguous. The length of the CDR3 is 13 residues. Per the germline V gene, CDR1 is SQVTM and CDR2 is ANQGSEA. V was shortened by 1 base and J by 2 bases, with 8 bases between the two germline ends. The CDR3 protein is CSVEGVLQETQYF. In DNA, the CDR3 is TGCAGCGTTGAAGGAGTGCTACAAGAGACCCAGTACTTC.

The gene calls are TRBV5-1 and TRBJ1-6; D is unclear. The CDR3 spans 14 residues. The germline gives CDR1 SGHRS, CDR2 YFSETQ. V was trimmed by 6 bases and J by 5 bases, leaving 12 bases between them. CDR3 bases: TGCGCCAGCACGGGTGGCAGCGATAATTCACCCCTCCACTTT. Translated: CASTGGSDNSPLHF.